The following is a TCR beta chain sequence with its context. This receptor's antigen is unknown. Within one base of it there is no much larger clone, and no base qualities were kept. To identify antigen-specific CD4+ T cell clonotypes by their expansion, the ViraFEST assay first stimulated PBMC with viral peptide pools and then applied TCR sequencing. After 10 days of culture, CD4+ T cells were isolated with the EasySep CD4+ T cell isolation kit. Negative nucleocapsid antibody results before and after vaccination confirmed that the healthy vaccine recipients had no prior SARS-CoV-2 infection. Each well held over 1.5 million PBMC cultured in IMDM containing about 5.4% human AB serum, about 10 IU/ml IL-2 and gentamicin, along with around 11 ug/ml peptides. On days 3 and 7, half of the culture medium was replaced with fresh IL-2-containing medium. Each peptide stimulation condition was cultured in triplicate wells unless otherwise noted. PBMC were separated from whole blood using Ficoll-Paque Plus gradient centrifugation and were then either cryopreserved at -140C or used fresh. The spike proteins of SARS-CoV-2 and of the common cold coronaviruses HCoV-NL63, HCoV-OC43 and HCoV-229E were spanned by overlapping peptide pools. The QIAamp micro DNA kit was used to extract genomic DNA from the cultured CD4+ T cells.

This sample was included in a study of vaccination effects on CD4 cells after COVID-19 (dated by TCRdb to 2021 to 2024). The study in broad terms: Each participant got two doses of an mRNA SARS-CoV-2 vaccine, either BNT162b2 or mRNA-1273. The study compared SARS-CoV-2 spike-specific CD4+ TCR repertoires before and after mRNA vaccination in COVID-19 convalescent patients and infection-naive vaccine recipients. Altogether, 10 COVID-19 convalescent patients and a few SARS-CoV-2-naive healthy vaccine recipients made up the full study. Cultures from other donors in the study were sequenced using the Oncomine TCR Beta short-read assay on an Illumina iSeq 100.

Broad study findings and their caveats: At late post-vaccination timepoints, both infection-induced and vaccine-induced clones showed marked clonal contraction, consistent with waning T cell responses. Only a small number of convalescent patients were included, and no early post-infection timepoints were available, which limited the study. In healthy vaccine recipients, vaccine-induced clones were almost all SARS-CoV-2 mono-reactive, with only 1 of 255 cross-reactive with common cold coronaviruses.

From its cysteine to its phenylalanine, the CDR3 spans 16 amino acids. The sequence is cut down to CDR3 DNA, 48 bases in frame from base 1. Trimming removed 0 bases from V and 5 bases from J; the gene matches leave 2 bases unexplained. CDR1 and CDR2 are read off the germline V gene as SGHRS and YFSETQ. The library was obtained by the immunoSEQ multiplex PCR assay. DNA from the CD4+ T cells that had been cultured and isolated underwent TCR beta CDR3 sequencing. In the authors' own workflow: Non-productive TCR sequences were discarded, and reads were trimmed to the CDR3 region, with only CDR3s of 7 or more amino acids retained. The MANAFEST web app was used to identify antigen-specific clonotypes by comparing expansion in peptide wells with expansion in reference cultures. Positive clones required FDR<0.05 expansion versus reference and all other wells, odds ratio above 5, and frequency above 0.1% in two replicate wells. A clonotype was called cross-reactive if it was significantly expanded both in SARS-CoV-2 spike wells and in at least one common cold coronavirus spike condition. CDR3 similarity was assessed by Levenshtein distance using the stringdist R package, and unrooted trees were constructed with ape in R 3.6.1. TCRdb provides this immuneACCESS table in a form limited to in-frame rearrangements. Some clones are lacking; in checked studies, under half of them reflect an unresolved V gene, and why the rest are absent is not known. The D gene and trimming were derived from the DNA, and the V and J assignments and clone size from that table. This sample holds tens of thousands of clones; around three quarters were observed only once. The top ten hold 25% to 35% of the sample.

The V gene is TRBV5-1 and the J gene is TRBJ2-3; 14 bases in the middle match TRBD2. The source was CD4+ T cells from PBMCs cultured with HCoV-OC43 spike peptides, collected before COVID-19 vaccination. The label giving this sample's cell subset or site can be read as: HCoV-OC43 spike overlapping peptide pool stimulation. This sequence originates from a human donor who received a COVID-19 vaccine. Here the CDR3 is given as CASSLGLAGGEDTQYF. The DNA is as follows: TGCGCCAGCAGCTTGGGACTAGCGGGAGGGGAAGATACGCAGTATTTT.